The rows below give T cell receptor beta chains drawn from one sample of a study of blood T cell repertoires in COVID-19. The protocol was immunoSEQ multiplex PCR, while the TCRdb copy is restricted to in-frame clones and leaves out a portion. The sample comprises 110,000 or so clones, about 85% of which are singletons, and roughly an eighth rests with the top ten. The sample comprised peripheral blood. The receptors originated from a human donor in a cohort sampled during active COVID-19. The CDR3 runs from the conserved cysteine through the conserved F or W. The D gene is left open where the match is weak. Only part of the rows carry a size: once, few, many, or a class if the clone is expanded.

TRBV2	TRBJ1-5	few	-	TGTGCCAGCAGGGGCGGGACGGGGCAGCCCCAGCATTTT	CASRGGTGQPQHF
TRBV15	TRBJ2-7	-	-	TGTGCCACCAGCAGAGATATGCGCGAGCAGTACTTC	CATSRDMREQYF
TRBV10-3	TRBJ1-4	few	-	TGTGCCATCAGTGAGTCGAGGAGGGTTGATGAAAAACTGTTTTTT	CAISESRRVDEKLFF
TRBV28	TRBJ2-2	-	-	TGTGCCAGCAGGCGCCTCGGCGGCACCGGGGAGCTGTTTTTT	CASRRLGGTGELFF
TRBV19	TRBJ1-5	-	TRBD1	TGTGCCAGTAGTATAGCCCAGGGACAGGGGCCCTCCCTGCCCCAGCATTTT	CASSIAQGQGPSLPQHF
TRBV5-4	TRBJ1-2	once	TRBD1	TGTGCCAGCAGTTCCGGGACAGCCGGCTATGGCTACACCTTC	CASSSGTAGYGYTF
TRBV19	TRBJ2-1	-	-	TGTGCCAGTAGTATAGTTAGCTCCTACAATGAGCAGTTCTTC	CASSIVSSYNEQFF
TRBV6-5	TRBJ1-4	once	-	TGTGCCAGCAGTTCGGGACACTTAGGGGAAAAACTGTTTTTT	CASSSGHLGEKLFF
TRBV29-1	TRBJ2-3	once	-	TGCAGCGTTGAATTGTTGGGGCAGAACACAGATACGCAGTATTTT	CSVELLGQNTDTQYF
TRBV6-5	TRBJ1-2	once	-	TGTGCCAGCAGTCCACCCCGGGGGAGGGTAAGCTACACCTTC	CASSPPRGRVSYTF
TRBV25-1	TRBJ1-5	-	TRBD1	TGTGCCAGCAGTGACTTCCGGGACAGGGACGGCAATCAGCCCCAGCATTTT	CASSDFRDRDGNQPQHF
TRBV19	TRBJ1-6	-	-	TGTGCCAGTCAATCCATTTCTAATTCACCCCTCCACTTT	CASQSISNSPLHF
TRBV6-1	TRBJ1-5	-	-	TGTGCCAGCAGTGACGCCCTAGCAGGTCAGCCCCAGCATTTT	CASSDALAGQPQHF
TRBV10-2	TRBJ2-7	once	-	TGCGCCAGCAGCGGGGGGCTTTACACCTACGAGCAGTACTTC	CASSGGLYTYEQYF
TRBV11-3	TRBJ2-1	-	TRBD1	TGTGCCAGCAGCTCCCGGACAGGGCTGGACAATGAGCAGTTCTTC	CASSSRTGLDNEQFF
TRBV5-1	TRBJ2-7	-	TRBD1	TGCGCCAGCCAACCGACAGGGGGCCTCTACGAGCAGTACTTC	CASQPTGGLYEQYF
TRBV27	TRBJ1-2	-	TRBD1	TGTGCCAGCCGTTCAGGGGGCTCTGACTATGGCTACACCTTC	CASRSGGSDYGYTF
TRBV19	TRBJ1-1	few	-	TGTGCCAGTACCGACACAGGGAGGGGCACTGAAGCTTTCTTT	CASTDTGRGTEAFF
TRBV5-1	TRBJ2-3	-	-	TGCGCCAGCAGCTTAGTAGCCGGCACAGATACGCAGTATTTT	CASSLVAGTDTQYF
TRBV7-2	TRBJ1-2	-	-	TGTGCCAGCAGCTTTCAGGGAGGGGAGAACTATGGCTACACCTTC	CASSFQGGENYGYTF
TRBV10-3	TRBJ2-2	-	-	TGTGCCATCAGTGATTCGTACAGGGATACCGGGGAGCTGTTTTTT	CAISDSYRDTGELFF
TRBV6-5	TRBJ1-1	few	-	TGTGCCAGCAGTTACCGTCGTATGAACACTGAAGCTTTCTTT	CASSYRRMNTEAFF
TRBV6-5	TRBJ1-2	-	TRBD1	TGTGCCAGCAGGCCAATTTCCGGGACAGCTGTTGGCTACACCTTC	CASRPISGTAVGYTF
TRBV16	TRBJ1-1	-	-	TGTGCCAGCAGCCAATTTGAAGGGCAGGGTGAAGCTTTCTTT	CASSQFEGQGEAFF
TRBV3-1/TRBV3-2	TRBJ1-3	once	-	TGTGCCAGCAGCCAGGCACAGTCCGCTGGGGGAAACACCATATATTTT	CASSQAQSAGGNTIYF
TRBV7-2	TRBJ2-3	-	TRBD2	TGTGCCAGCAGCTTCGGGGGGGCATGGGATACGCAGTATTTT	CASSFGGAWDTQYF
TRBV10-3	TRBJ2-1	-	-	TGTGCCATCAGTGAGTCTCGACAGGTGGGGTTGAGTGAGCAGTTCTTC	CAISESRQVGLSEQFF
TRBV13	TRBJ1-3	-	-	TGTGCCAGCAGCTTAGGGCAGGGGCACCCTGGAAACACCATATATTTT	CASSLGQGHPGNTIYF
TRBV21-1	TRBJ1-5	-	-	TGTGCCAGCAGCAAAGGGAGGGCGAGGGATAGCAATCAGCCCCAGCATTTT	CASSKGRARDSNQPQHF
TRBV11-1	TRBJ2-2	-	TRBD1	TGTGCCAGCAGCCTAGGACAGGGAACCGGGGAGCTGTTTTTT	CASSLGQGTGELFF
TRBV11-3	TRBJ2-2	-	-	TGTGCCAGCAGAGTAGACGGGTACACCGGGGAGCTGTTTTTT	CASRVDGYTGELFF
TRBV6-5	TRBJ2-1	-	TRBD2	TGTGCCAGCACCTCTAGCGGGGTTGAGCAGTTCTTC	CASTSSGVEQFF
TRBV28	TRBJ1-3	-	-	TGTGCCAGCAGTTTGGGGGGTGACGACACCATATATTTT	CASSLGGDDTIYF
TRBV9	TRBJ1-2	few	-	TGTGCCAGCAGCGTTCAGGGTTGGGGCTACACCTTC	CASSVQGWGYTF